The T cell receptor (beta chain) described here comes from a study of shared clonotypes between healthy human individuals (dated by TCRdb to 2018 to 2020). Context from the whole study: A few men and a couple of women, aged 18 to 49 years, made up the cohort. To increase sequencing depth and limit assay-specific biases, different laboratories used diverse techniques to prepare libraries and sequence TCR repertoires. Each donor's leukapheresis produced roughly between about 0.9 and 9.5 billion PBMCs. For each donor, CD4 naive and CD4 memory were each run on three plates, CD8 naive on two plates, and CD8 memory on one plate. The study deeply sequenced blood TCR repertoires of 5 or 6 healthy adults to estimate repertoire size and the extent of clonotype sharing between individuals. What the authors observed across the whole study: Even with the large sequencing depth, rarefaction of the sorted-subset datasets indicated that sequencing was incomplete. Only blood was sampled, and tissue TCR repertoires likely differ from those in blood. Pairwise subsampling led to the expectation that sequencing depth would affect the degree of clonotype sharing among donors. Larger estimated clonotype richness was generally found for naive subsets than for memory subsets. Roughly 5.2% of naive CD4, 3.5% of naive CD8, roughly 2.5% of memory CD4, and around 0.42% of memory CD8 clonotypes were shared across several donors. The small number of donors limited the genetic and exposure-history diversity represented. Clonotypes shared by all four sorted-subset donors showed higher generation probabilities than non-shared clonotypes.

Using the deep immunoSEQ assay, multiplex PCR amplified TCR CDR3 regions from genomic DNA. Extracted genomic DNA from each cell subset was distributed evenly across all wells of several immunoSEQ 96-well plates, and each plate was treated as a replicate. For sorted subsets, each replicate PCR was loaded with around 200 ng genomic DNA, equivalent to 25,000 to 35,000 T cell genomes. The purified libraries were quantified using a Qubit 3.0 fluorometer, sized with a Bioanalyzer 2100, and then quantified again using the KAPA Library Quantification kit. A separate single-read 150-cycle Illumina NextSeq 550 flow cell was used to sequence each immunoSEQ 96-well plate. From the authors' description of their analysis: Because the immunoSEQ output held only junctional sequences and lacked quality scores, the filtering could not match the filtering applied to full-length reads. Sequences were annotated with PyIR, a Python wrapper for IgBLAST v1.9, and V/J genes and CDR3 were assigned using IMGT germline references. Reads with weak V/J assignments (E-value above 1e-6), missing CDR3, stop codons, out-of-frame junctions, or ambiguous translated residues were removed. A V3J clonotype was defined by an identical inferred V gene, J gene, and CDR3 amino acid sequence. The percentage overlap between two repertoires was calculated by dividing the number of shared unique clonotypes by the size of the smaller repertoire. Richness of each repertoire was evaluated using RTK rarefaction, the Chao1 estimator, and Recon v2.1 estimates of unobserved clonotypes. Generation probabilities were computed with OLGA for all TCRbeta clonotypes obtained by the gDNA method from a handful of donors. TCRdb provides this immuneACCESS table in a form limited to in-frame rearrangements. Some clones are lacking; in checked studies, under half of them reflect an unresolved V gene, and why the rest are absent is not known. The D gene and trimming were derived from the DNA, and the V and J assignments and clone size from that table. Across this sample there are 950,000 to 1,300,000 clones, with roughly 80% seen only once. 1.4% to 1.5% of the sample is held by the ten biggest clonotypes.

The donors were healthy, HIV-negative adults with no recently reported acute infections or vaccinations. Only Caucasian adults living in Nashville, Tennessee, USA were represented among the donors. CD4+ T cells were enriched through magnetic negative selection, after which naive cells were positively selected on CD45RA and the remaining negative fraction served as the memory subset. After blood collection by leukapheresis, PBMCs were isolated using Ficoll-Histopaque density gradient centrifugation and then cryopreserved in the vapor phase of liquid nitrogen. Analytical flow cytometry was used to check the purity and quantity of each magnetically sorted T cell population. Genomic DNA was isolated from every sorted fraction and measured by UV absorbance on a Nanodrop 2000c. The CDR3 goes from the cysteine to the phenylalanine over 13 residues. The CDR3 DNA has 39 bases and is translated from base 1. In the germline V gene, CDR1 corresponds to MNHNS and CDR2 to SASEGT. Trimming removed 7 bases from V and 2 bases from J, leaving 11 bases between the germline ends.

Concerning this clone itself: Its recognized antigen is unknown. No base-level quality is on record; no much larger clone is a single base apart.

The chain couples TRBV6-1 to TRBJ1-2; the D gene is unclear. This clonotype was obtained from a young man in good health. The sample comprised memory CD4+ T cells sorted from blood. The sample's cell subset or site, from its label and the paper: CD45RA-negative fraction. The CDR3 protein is CASTRTVNYGYTF. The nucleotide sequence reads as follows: TGTGCCAGCACAAGGACGGTGAACTATGGCTACACCTTC.